The next 28 T cell receptor beta chains were all read from a single sample in a study of T cells of healthy individuals. TCRdb independently ran MiXCR on the 5' RACE reads; one entry per CDR3 protein. The sample lists approximately 89,000 distinct CDR3 sequences; about 5% were seen once. Receptor source: a female donor in good health.

This clonotype was seen more than once but under ten times. The genes are TRBV7-2 and TRBJ2-1, with TRBD1 as a possible D gene (5 bases). Germline V CDR1 and CDR2: SGHTA, FQGNSA. Trimming took 5 bases from V and 2 from J, leaving 13 bases between them. CDR3 length equals 15 residues. The CDR3, as DNA: TGTGCCAGCAGCCCGACAGTGGTAGCCTACAATGAGCAGTTCTTC. This codes for CASSPTVVAYNEQFF.

J is TRBJ1-2 and V is TRBV6-6; D is uncertain. The V gene's germline CDR1 is MNHNY and CDR2 SVGAGI (reference sequence). V was clipped by 2 bases and J by 8 bases, with 12 bases between them. The CDR3 covers 13 residues. This CDR3 is CASSYPPIRGYTF. CDR3 bases: TGTGCCAGCAGTTACCCCCCCATAAGAGGCTACACCTTC.

This clonotype turned up a few times. V gene TRBV27 combines with J gene TRBJ1-1; D uncertain. CDR3 size: 14 residues. The ends were cut back, 2 bases at V and 3 bases at J, with 10 bases in the middle. CDR1 is MNHEY, CDR2 SMNVEV, per germline (reference sequence). Written as DNA, the CDR3 is TGTGCCAGCAGTTTAGGCCCGCTATACACTGAAGCTTTCTTT. Protein product: CASSLGPLYTEAFF.

This clonotype has more than one count but fewer than ten. V usage is TRBV7-2 and J usage is TRBJ1-6; maybe TRBD1 (5 bases). The CDR3 runs 14 residues. Germline CDR1 reads SGHTA; CDR2 reads FQGNSA. The V end was cut by 2 bases, the J end by 12 bases, with 14 bases between. This CDR3 is CASSLIVPQGPLHF. In DNA form, the CDR3 reads TGTGCCAGCAGCTTAATAGTCCCTCAGGGACCCCTCCACTTT.

This clonotype was seen at least ten times. This chain joins TRBV7-8 and TRBJ2-7, with a tentative D call TRBD1 (6 bases). Germline lookup yields CDR1 SGHVS and CDR2 FQNEAQ. There are 15 residues in the CDR3. Between the trimmed V and J ends, which lost 5 bases and 3 bases, there was a span of 17 bases. The CDR3: CASSAEPGHNYEQYF. CDR3 coding DNA: TGTGCCAGCAGCGCAGAACCGGGACACAACTACGAGCAGTACTTC.

This clonotype was detected ten times or more. The J gene is TRBJ1-6, the V gene TRBV28; no definite D call. The germline V gene encodes CDR1 MDHEN and CDR2 SYDVKM. Trimming took off 8 bases at V and 10 bases at J, with 12 bases between the two ends. The CDR3 consists of 12 residues. CDR3 amino acids: CASHQYGSPLHF. CDR3 bases: TGTGCCAGCCATCAATATGGGTCACCCCTCCACTTT.

This clonotype has a count of ten or more. V and J are TRBV11-1 and TRBJ2-7, with TRBD2 identical over 9 bases. The CDR3 has 15 residues. In germline, CDR1 is SGHAT, CDR2 FQDESV (reference sequence). Trimming removed 1 base from V and 2 bases from J; junction bases left unmatched: 3. As DNA, the CDR3 is TGTGCCAGCAGCTTAGGGTCTAGCGGGACCTACGAGCAGTACTTC. This gives the protein CASSLGSSGTYEQYF.

Concerning this clonotype itself: A clone one base away is much larger, so this may be a read error. This chain joins TRBV6-2 or TRBV6-3 and TRBJ2-5; D not resolved. This CDR3 is built from 13 residues. Per germline, CDR1 MNHEY and CDR2 SVGEGT. The CDR3 region is CASSYTPQETEYF. Here the CDR3 DNA reads TGTGCCAGCAGTTATACTCCACAAGAGACCGAGTACTTC.

The genes are TRBV7-9 and TRBJ1-1; D is uncertain. Germline CDR1 reads SEHNR; CDR2 reads FQNEAQ (reference sequence). V was pared by 8 bases and J by 2 bases, with 9 bases between. The CDR3 runs to 12 residues. CDR3 loop: CASAGLNTEAFF. CDR3 bases: TGTGCCAGCGCTGGACTTAACACTGAAGCTTTCTTT. The whole variable domain, filled in from reference TRBV7-9 and TRBJ1-1, reads DTGVSQNPRHKITKRGQNVTFRCDPISEHNRLYWYRQTLGQGPEFLTYFQNEAQLEKSRLLSDRFSAERPKGSFSTLEIQRTEQGDSAMYLCASAGLNTEAFFGQGTRLTVV.

This clonotype was picked up many times. The J gene is TRBJ2-5, the V gene TRBV7-2; 12 bases align to TRBD2. The CDR3 has 16 residues. V shed 5 bases and J 1 base; nucleotides not matched to a gene: 5. In germline, CDR1 is SGHTA, CDR2 FQGNSA. The CDR3: CASSAWTSGAQETQYF. The CDR3 region has the DNA TGTGCCAGCAGCGCCTGGACTAGCGGGGCCCAAGAGACCCAGTACTTC. Based on the CDR3 plus reference TRBV7-2 and TRBJ2-5, the full variable domain is GAGVSQSPSNKVTEKGKDVELRCDPISGHTALYWYRQSLGQGLEFLIYFQGNSAPDKSGLPSDRFSAERTGGSVSTLTIQRTQQEDSAVYLCASSAWTSGAQETQYFGPGTRLLVL.

There are a few counts of this clonotype. The chain couples TRBV19 to TRBJ2-7; 7 bases agree with TRBD1. The CDR3 is made up of 14 amino acids. V gave up 4 bases and J gave up 2 bases; unmatched junction bases: 5. CDR1 LNHDA and CDR2 SQIVND come from the germline V gene (reference sequence). The CDR3 spells CASSTTGRTYEQYF. The DNA of the CDR3 is TGTGCCAGTAGTACGACAGGGCGGACCTACGAGCAGTACTTC.

This clonotype was recorded at least ten times. The V call is TRBV10-3, the J call TRBJ2-7; D remains unclear. CDR3 length equals 13 residues. V was pared by 4 bases and J by 5 bases, with 12 bases between. Germline values: CDR1 ENHRY, CDR2 SYGVKD. Here the CDR3 reads CAISATRTDEQYF. The DNA of the CDR3 is TGTGCCATCAGTGCGACCAGAACAGACGAGCAGTACTTC.

In its sample, this clonotype was seen many times. The chain has TRBV5-5 and TRBJ2-1; the D is unclear. The ends were cut back, 4 bases at V and 5 bases at J, with 19 bases in the middle. Germline V lookup: CDR1 SGHKS, CDR2 YYEKEE (reference sequence). The CDR3 runs 16 residues. The CDR3 region has the DNA TGTGCCAGCAGCCCCCTTGCGACTCGGAGCAACAATGAGCAGTTCTTC. Residues: CASSPLATRSNNEQFF.

This clonotype was detected a few times. The chain recombines TRBV7-6 with TRBJ1-1; the D gene is possibly TRBD1 (5 bases). The V end lost 5 bases, the J end lost 3 bases, and 10 bases lay between the germline ends. Germline-derived CDR1 and CDR2 are SGHVS and FNYEAQ. The CDR3 has 13 amino acids. CDR3 in amino acids: CASSNQGYTEAFF. CDR3 DNA sequence: TGTGCCAGCAGCAATCAGGGTTACACTGAAGCTTTCTTT.

In this sample, this clonotype turned up many times. This chain uses TRBV5-5 with TRBJ2-3; 7 bases are a match to TRBD1. Germline V lookup: CDR1 SGHKS, CDR2 YYEKEE (reference sequence). Unmatched junction bases numbered 3, after V lost 7 bases and J lost 1 base. CDR3 length: 13 residues. The CDR3 DNA reads TGTGCCAGCCTAACAGGGGGCACAGATACGCAGTATTTT. This gives the protein CASLTGGTDTQYF.

Many counts were recorded for this clonotype. V is TRBV5-6 and J is TRBJ1-4, with 7 positions matching TRBD1. J gave up 6 bases and V 7 bases, and 9 bases lay outside the gene matches. CDR3 length: 14 amino acids. The germline V gene has CDR1 SGHDT and CDR2 YYEEEE. The CDR3 coding sequence is TGTGCCAGCTCGTTCGCGACAGGGTATGAAAAACTGTTTTTT. Translating gives CASSFATGYEKLFF. The complete variable domain, with remaining parts taken from reference TRBV5-6 and TRBJ1-4, reads DAGVTQSPTHLIKTRGQQVTLRCSPKSGHDTVSWYQQALGQGPQFIFQYYEEEERQRGNFPDRFSGHQFPNYSSELNVNALLLGDSALYLCASSFATGYEKLFFGSGTQLSVL.

This clonotype appeared many times. This chain uses TRBV7-9 with TRBJ1-6, with D possibly being TRBD1 (5 bases). The CDR3 loop spans 13 amino acids. V dropped 5 bases and J dropped 9 bases, with 11 bases sitting between them. Germline V lookup: CDR1 SEHNR, CDR2 FQNEAQ (reference sequence). CDR3 region: CASSPSQGSPLHF. The CDR3 DNA sequence: TGTGCCAGCAGCCCAAGCCAGGGTTCACCCCTCCACTTT.

In its sample, this clonotype was seen a few times. The rearrangement uses TRBV5-1 and TRBJ2-7, with a weak D call TRBD1 (6 bases). The CDR3 loop spans 17 amino acids. V lost 0 bases and J lost 5, with 21 bases in between. CDR1 is SGHRS and CDR2 is YFSETQ in the germline V gene. CDR3 region: CASSLDVTRPGENEQYF. CDR3 in DNA: TGCGCCAGCAGCTTGGACGTCACTCGGCCAGGGGAGAACGAGCAGTACTTC.

This clonotype has at least ten counts. The gene calls are TRBV28 and TRBJ2-7; 7 bases are shared with TRBD1. V was clipped by 6 bases and J by 0 bases; unmatched bases: 8. Per germline, CDR1 MDHEN and CDR2 SYDVKM. The CDR3 runs to 15 residues. The CDR3: CASSTNRDSSYEQYF. The CDR3 DNA is TGTGCCAGCAGCACTAATCGGGACAGCTCCTACGAGCAGTACTTC.

This clonotype was seen ten or more times. The V gene is TRBV6-5, the J gene TRBJ2-5, with D unclear. This CDR3 has 13 amino acids. The germline V and J ends were trimmed by 4 bases and 2 bases, with 8 bases remaining between them. Germline V gene data show CDR1 as MNHEY and CDR2 as SVGAGI. The CDR3, as DNA: TGTGCCAGCAGTTTGCAGTATCAAGAGACCCAGTACTTC. Its translation is CASSLQYQETQYF.

This clonotype was detected ten times or more. The V call is TRBV4-3, the J call TRBJ2-7; 8 bases align to TRBD2. J gave up 6 bases and V 8 bases, and 9 bases lay outside the gene matches. This CDR3 region has 13 residues. Germline CDR1 is LGHNA and CDR2 is YSLEER. CDR3: CASRGGLSGEQYF. The CDR3 nucleotides are TGCGCCAGCCGGGGGGGGTTATCAGGCGAGCAGTACTTC.

This clonotype was seen ten or more times. The chain carries TRBV25-1 and TRBJ2-1; 7 nucleotides align to TRBD2. Losses at the gene ends were 6 bases for V and 4 bases for J; bases not matched to a gene: 9. This CDR3 is 15 amino acids long. Germline V gene sequence: CDR1 MGHDK, CDR2 SYGVNS. CDR3 protein: CASSRKAGAYNEQFF. The CDR3 nucleotides read TGTGCCAGCAGCAGAAAGGCGGGAGCGTACAATGAGCAGTTCTTC.

This clonotype was counted a few times. The V and J genes are TRBV7-9 and TRBJ1-1; no clear D gene. This CDR3 spans 15 amino acids. The V end lost 4 bases, the J end lost 1 base, and 13 bases lay between the germline ends. The germline V gene has CDR1 SEHNR and CDR2 FQNEAQ (reference sequence). CDR3 DNA: TGTGCCAGCAGCTCCCCGTCCGGAGGGAACACTGAAGCTTTCTTT. This translates into CASSSPSGGNTEAFF. Complete variable domain (other parts from reference TRBV7-9 and TRBJ1-1): DTGVSQNPRHKITKRGQNVTFRCDPISEHNRLYWYRQTLGQGPEFLTYFQNEAQLEKSRLLSDRFSAERPKGSFSTLEIQRTEQGDSAMYLCASSSPSGGNTEAFFGQGTRLTVV.

Ten or more counts support this clonotype. The V gene is TRBV20-1, the J gene TRBJ2-2, with 7 bases that match TRBD2. The junction had 11 bases not matched to a gene; V was cut back by 4 bases and J by 9 bases. Germline V CDR1 and CDR2: DFQATT, SNEGSKA (reference sequence). The length of the CDR3 is 14 residues. The CDR3 loop reads CSATYPGLQRELFF. The CDR3 DNA reads TGCAGTGCTACTTATCCGGGACTACAACGGGAGCTGTTTTTT.

This clonotype has ten or more counts. This chain uses TRBV7-2 with TRBJ2-5, with TRBD1 identical over 9 bases. CDR1 is SGHTA and CDR2 is FQGNSA in the germline V gene. J lost 1 base, V lost 6 bases, and 6 bases had no gene match. This CDR3 spans 15 amino acids. CDR3 residues: CASRGTGPVQETQYF. CDR3 nucleotide sequence: TGTGCCAGCAGGGGGACAGGGCCCGTCCAAGAGACCCAGTACTTC.

This chain uses TRBV20-1 with TRBJ1-1, with D perhaps matching TRBD1 (5 bases). This CDR3 spans 13 amino acids. V was pared by 3 bases and J by 4 bases, with 12 bases between. CDR1 DFQATT and CDR2 SNEGSKA come from the germline V gene (reference sequence). In DNA form, the CDR3 reads TGCAGTGCTAGTGCAGGGAGCCCCACTGAAGCTTTCTTT. Encoded protein: CSASAGSPTEAFF.

This clonotype was seen more than once but under ten times. The chain has TRBV19 and TRBJ2-7; 9 bases map to TRBD1. V lost 4 bases to trimming and J lost 3 bases; unmatched junction nucleotides: 4. From germline, CDR1 is LNHDA and CDR2 SQIVND (reference sequence). The CDR3 is 14 amino acids. The CDR3 region has the DNA TGTGCCAGTAGTAAACAGGGGGCGCGCTACGAGCAGTACTTC. Its translation is CASSKQGARYEQYF.

CDR3 bases: TGTGCCAGCAGCTTGGCCTGGGTAGCGGGGCTTAATACTAGAATGACCCAGTACTTC. Its protein is CASSLAWVAGLNTRMTQYF. The V and J genes are TRBV5-6 and TRBJ2-5; 8 bases align to TRBD2. This CDR3 spans 19 amino acids. Trimming removed 0 bases from V and 7 bases from J; junction bases left unmatched: 20. Germline assignment: CDR1 SGHDT and CDR2 YYEEEE.